What follows is one T cell receptor (beta chain) and its context. The entry originates in a study of cytomegalovirus exposure and HLA in healthy donors. At the level of the study: Of 398 genotyped donors, more than 70% clustered with self-reported Caucasian donors.

Between the trimmed V and J ends, which lost 2 bases and 0 bases, there was a span of 8 bases. Looked up from germline, CDR1 is SEHNR and CDR2 is FQNEAQ (reference sequence). The CDR3 extends over 15 amino acids. The PCR ran on 60 Vbeta and 13 Jbeta primers. TCRdb's table, derived via immunoSEQ multiplex PCR, lists solely in-frame clones and lacks some. The table has some 130,000 clones, approximately 80% seen once. The chain has TRBV7-9 and TRBJ1-3, with a weak D call TRBD1 (5 bases). This sequence originates from a man aged 30 to 39 in good health and CMV-seronegative. The material sequenced was PBMCs. The DNA for the CDR3 is TGTGCCAGCAGCTTAAGGGGCAGCTCTGGAAACACCATATATTTT. It specifies CASSLRGSSGNTIYF. The whole variable domain, remainder taken from reference TRBV7-9 and TRBJ1-3, is DTGVSQNPRHKITKRGQNVTFRCDPISEHNRLYWYRQTLGQGPEFLTYFQNEAQLEKSRLLSDRFSAERPKGSFSTLEIQRTEQGDSAMYLCASSLRGSSGNTIYFGEGSWLTVV.